A single T cell receptor beta chain is shown here with its context. Its binding antigen is unknown. Per-nucleotide qualities are absent, and no much larger clonotype sits a single base away. Taken from cysteine to phenylalanine, the CDR3 has 14 residues. Only the CDR3 DNA is retained, 42 bases long and in frame from the first base. Trimming leaves V shorter by 3 bases and J shorter by 10 bases, with the junction holding 8 bases beyond the gene matches. CDR1 SGDLS and CDR2 YYNGEE are derived from the germline V gene. RNA was extracted using the RNeasy kit, and roughly 0.5 to 1 microgram was reverse transcribed with random hexamers. TCR beta CDR3 regions were amplified with the immunoSEQ multiplex PCR assay covering 54 Vbeta and 13 Jbeta segments. PCR amplification bias was corrected using a synthetic template baseline for primer optimization and computational correction. The authors' analysis ran thus. Only productive sequences were kept, with reads annotated to V, D and J genes according to IMGT and analyzed in immunoSEQ Analyzer. Clonality was computed as one minus Shannon entropy normalized by log2 of the number of productive unique sequences. Public and private clones were assessed among the 100 most prevalent clones of each patient and control. A clone was defined as Susac-specific if it was absent from the healthy and MS cohorts, from roughly 980 published viral clones and from other ImmuneACCESS disease sequences. The raw public data were reprocessed by TCRdb itself: fastp quality trimming at Q25, MiXCR clonotype calling, in-frame beta chains only. For every CDR3 protein sequence, its rows merge into one entry that carries the most common genes and DNA. The V and J calls here are based on TCRdb, not the publication. For this sample there are 250,000 to 300,000 distinct CDR3 sequences; 70% to 90% appear just once. The ten most abundant clones make up around 0.18% of the sample.

These data belong to a study of CD8 T cells in Susac syndrome (dated by TCRdb to the late 2010s). Study-level background: Repertoire sequencing was used to test whether CD8+ T cell activation and differentiation in Susac syndrome was antigen driven. CD8+ T cell repertoire clonality was compared between around eleven healthy donors, some 14 Susac syndrome patients and 15 multiple sclerosis patients. Beyond this particular receptor, the publication reports: The TCR sequencing and HLA analysis was acknowledged to have included a relatively small number of individuals.

High-throughput TCR beta sequencing profiled peripheral blood CD8+ and CD4+ T cells from healthy donors, Susac syndrome patients and multiple sclerosis patients. Treatment-naive patients with stable or active relapsing-remitting disease fulfilling revised McDonald criteria were used as multiple sclerosis controls. CD8+ TEMRA cells were enriched by FACS, while bulk CD8+ and CD4+ T cells were purified by magnetic negative isolation. Blood was drawn into EDTA tubes, processed within 24 hours, and PBMCs were isolated by density gradient centrifugation. PBMCs intended for TCR sequencing were cryopreserved in liquid nitrogen and thawed later in a water bath at 37 degrees C. The sorted or isolated CD4+, CD8+ and CD8+ TEMRA cells had a purity of 90% or higher.

The receptor was isolated from a human donor with multiple sclerosis. Sequenced material: CD8+ T cells from PBMCs. Recombination linked TRBV9 to TRBJ1-5; 9 junctional bases match TRBD1. The nucleotides read TGTGCCAGCAGCGCCGGACAGGGGATCTATCCCCAGCATTTT. Its coded protein is CASSAGQGIYPQHF. Full variable domain (CDR3 extended with the reference TRBV9 and TRBJ1-5 proteins): DSGVTQTPKHLITATGQRVTLRCSPRSGDLSVYWYQQSLDQGLQFLIQYYNGEERAKGNILERFSAQQFPDLHSELNLSSLELGDSALYFCASSAGQGIYPQHFGDGTRLSIL.